The 5 T cell receptor beta chains below were found in one sample sequenced in a study of B cell selection in AIRE deficiency. Sorting defined conventional CD4 T cells as CD4+CD127+. Sequencing used immunoSEQ multiplex PCR; TCRdb keeps in-frame clones, though not all of them. The sample comprises some 23,000 clones, around 97% of which are singletons, and over 0.15% rests with the top ten. Sequencing input: conventional CD4+ T cells sorted from PBMCs. The receptors were sampled from a human donor with AIRE deficiency.

The chain is built from TRBV7-9 and TRBJ2-1; D not certain. Germline lookup yields CDR1 SEHNR and CDR2 FQNEAQ (reference sequence). This CDR3 spans 17 amino acids. The V gene lost 1 base and the J gene lost 0 bases, with 13 bases spanning the gap. CDR3 in DNA: TGTGCCAGCAGCTTAGGACTTCCACGGAGCTCCTACAATGAGCAGTTCTTC. Amino acid sequence: CASSLGLPRSSYNEQFF.

The chain combines TRBV7-3 with TRBJ2-7, with TRBD2 matching 10 bases. J gave up 3 bases and V 2 bases, and 7 bases lay outside the gene matches. This CDR3 is 16 amino acids long. The germline CDR1 and CDR2 sequences are SGHTA and FQGTGA. CDR3 in amino acids: CASSLGPAGGSYEQYF. DNA for the CDR3: TGTGCCAGCAGCTTAGGACCAGCGGGAGGGAGCTACGAGCAGTACTTC. The whole variable domain, filled in from reference TRBV7-3 and TRBJ2-7, reads GAGVSQTPSNKVTEKGKYVELRCDPISGHTALYWYRQSLGQGPEFLIYFQGTGAADDSGLPNDRFFAVRPEGSVSTLKIQRTERGDSAVYLCASSLGPAGGSYEQYFGPGTRLTVT.

This rearrangement joins TRBV4-2 to TRBJ1-1; no firm D call. The CDR3 totals 13 residues. The V gene lost 1 base and the J gene lost 4 bases, with 7 bases spanning the gap. CDR1 is LGHNA and CDR2 is YNFKEQ in the germline V gene. The CDR3 region has the DNA TGTGCCAGCAGCCAAGCCGCAGGCACTGAAGCTTTCTTT. Protein: CASSQAAGTEAFF.

This chain links TRBV27 with TRBJ1-1; TRBD1 agrees at 7 bases. Germline V gene data show CDR1 as MNHEY and CDR2 as SMNVEV (reference sequence). This CDR3 region has 13 residues. The ends lost 6 bases at V and 4 bases at J; junction bases unmatched: 5. CDR3 nucleotides: TGTGCCAGCAGCTCCTACAGGGGCACTGAAGCTTTCTTT. Amino acids: CASSSYRGTEAFF.

The chain carries TRBV10-1 and TRBJ2-7; 9 bases are shared with TRBD1. Germline V gene lookup returns CDR1 WNHNN and CDR2 SYGVQD (reference sequence). V lost 5 bases, J lost 3 bases, and 5 bases stayed unmatched. There are 14 residues in the CDR3. For the CDR3, the DNA is TGCGCCAGCAGTTCCGGGACAGGGATCTACGAGCAGTACTTC. It translates to CASSSGTGIYEQYF.